This T cell receptor (delta chain) was captured by sequencing in a study of gamma-delta chains in newborns, infants, children. The CDR3 loop spans 26 amino acids. In germline, CDR1 is TSWWSYY, CDR2 QGS. The V gene end was trimmed by 0 bases and the J gene end by 0 bases; junction bases not matched to a gene: 29. TCRdb re-processed the reads using CATT. This sample has over 2,000 delta-chain clones, with around 8.7% found just once. This TCR derives from a child who was a newborn, infant or young child, either healthy, febrile or measles-vaccinated (not recorded which). Sequencing input: blood. The chain employs TRDV1 and TRDJ1, with TRDD3 identical over 12 bases. The CDR3 sequence is CALGELVFLRQTMGWGIRGYTDKLIF. The CDR3 DNA is TGTGCTCTTGGGGAACTAGTCTTCCTACGACAAACCATGGGCTGGGGGATACGGGGGTACACCGATAAACTCATCTTT.